This T cell receptor beta chain comes out of a study of cytomegalovirus exposure and HLA in healthy donors. Worth noting for this clone: The target antigen is unknown.

The CDR3 loop spans 15 amino acids. Germline V CDR1 and CDR2: MNHNS, SASEGT. V shed 5 bases and J 6 bases; nucleotides not matched to a gene: 12. Overall study findings and caveats: The study designated fewer than 200 TCR beta chains cytomegalovirus-associated.

The PCR had 60 Vbeta and 13 Jbeta primers. The method was immunoSEQ multiplex PCR; TCRdb's version includes in-frame clones alone and lacks a portion of them. This sample has more than 95,000 clones, with roughly 80% found just once. This receptor was identified in a man in his forties or fifties in good health and CMV-seropositive. This rearrangement joins TRBV6-1 to TRBJ2-7, with 8 bases aligning to TRBD2. The sample taken for sequencing was PBMCs. The CDR3 region is CASSPRRSGSGEQYF. The CDR3, as DNA: TGTGCCAGCAGTCCCCGCAGGAGCGGGAGCGGCGAGCAGTACTTC.